These 17 T cell receptor beta chains share one sample of origin, sequenced in a study of shared clonotypes between healthy human individuals. Assay used: immunoSEQ multiplex PCR; TCRdb lists only in-frame clones, some missing. The sample has some 1.4 million clones; approximately 97% are singletons. Sequencing input: naive CD4+ T cells sorted from blood. Subset here: CD45RA+ positively selected. The receptors come from a man aged 25 to 45 in good health.

This clone was recorded only once. V gene TRBV5-1 combines with J gene TRBJ1-1, with 9 bases lining up with TRBD1. Germline loops: CDR1 SGHRS, CDR2 YFSETQ. V lost 7 bases and J lost 3; bases outside the gene matches: 10. This CDR3 spans 15 amino acids. The CDR3: CASASQGAHHTEAFF. Here the CDR3 DNA reads TGCGCCAGCGCCTCACAGGGGGCCCACCACACTGAAGCTTTCTTT.

The chain links TRBV7-9 to TRBJ1-2; D remains ambiguous. V gave up 2 bases and J gave up 2 bases, with 6 bases separating them. This CDR3 has 13 amino acids. The germline V gene has CDR1 SEHNR and CDR2 FQNEAQ (reference sequence). Here the CDR3 DNA reads TGTGCCAGCAGCTTAAAGGGAAACTATGGCTACACCTTC. Its translation: CASSLKGNYGYTF.

This chain uses TRBV6-6 with TRBJ2-7; no firm D call. This CDR3 region has 12 residues. Trimming removed 6 bases from V and 3 bases from J, with 9 bases in between. Germline V gene sequence: CDR1 MNHNY, CDR2 SVGAGI (reference sequence). Here the CDR3 DNA reads TGTGCCAGCAGGGATTCTGTCTACGAGCAGTACTTC. Translated, it gives CASRDSVYEQYF.

This chain links TRBV2 with TRBJ1-1; 10 bases are a match to TRBD1. Germline CDR1 reads SNHLY; CDR2 reads FYNNEI. Trimming cost V 6 bases and J 5 bases; bases outside gene matches: 9. The length of the CDR3 is 15 residues. The CDR3 reads CASRTPDRGWTEAFF. CDR3 nucleotide sequence: TGTGCCAGCAGGACTCCGGACAGGGGGTGGACTGAAGCTTTCTTT. Variable domain in full (rest from reference TRBV2 and TRBJ1-1): EPEVTQTPSHQVTQMGQEVILRCVPISNHLYFYWYRQILGQKVEFLVSFYNNEISEKSEIFDDQFSVERPDGSNFTLKIRSTKLEDSAMYFCASRTPDRGWTEAFFGQGTRLTVV.

This clone appeared once. The rearrangement uses TRBV28 and TRBJ1-5; 8 positions match TRBD1. Losses at the gene ends were 6 bases for V and 4 bases for J; bases not matched to a gene: 8. CDR3 length: 15 residues. Germline CDR1 and CDR2: MDHEN and SYDVKM. The CDR3 loop is CASRIQGASNQPQHF. The CDR3 DNA sequence: TGTGCCAGCAGAATTCAGGGGGCTTCGAATCAGCCCCAGCATTTT. Combining the CDR3 with reference TRBV28 and TRBJ1-5 gives the whole variable domain DVKVTQSSRYLVKRTGEKVFLECVQDMDHENMFWYRQDPGLGLRLIYFSYDVKMKEKGDIPEGYSVSREKKERFSLILESASTNQTSMYLCASRIQGASNQPQHFGDGTRLSIL.

This chain connects TRBV28 to TRBJ1-1; no clear D. Looked up from germline, CDR1 is MDHEN and CDR2 is SYDVKM. This CDR3 comprises 13 residues. V was clipped by 7 bases and J by 5 bases, with 14 bases between them. The CDR3 DNA reads TGTGCCAGCACTCCGGGCCAAGGGACTGAAGCTTTCTTT. Protein sequence: CASTPGQGTEAFF.

The chain couples TRBV28 to TRBJ2-1; 7 bases fit TRBD2. V trimming: 7 bases; J trimming: 2 bases; junction bases outside the gene matches: 5. Germline loops: CDR1 MDHEN, CDR2 SYDVKM. The CDR3 loop spans 14 amino acids. The CDR3 loop is CASKSGTAYNEQFF. CDR3 bases: TGTGCCAGCAAGAGCGGGACTGCCTACAATGAGCAGTTCTTC.

The CDR3 DNA is TGTGCCAGCAGCGTCGCAACCCCAGGAAACACCATATATTTT. Its translation is CASSVATPGNTIYF. V gene TRBV9 combines with J gene TRBJ1-3; D remains ambiguous. The CDR3 covers 14 residues. V shed 2 bases and J shed 4 bases, with 10 bases lying between them. The V gene's germline CDR1 is SGDLS and CDR2 YYNGEE.

This chain joins TRBV27 and TRBJ1-5; D gene ambiguous. From germline, CDR1 is MNHEY and CDR2 SMNVEV (reference sequence). This CDR3 has 14 residues. The ends were cut back, 2 bases at V and 7 bases at J, with 12 bases in the middle. The CDR3 sequence is CASSLDGIRQPQHF. CDR3 in DNA: TGTGCCAGCAGTTTAGATGGGATTCGGCAGCCCCAGCATTTT.

The chain links TRBV10-3 to TRBJ2-1; D not resolved. V lost 0 bases and J lost 6, with 15 bases in between. The CDR3 extends over 16 amino acids. Per germline, CDR1 ENHRY and CDR2 SYGVKD. The CDR3 loop reads CAISESWLSSSNEQFF. CDR3 in DNA: TGTGCCATCAGTGAGTCCTGGCTTAGTAGTAGCAATGAGCAGTTCTTC.

J is TRBJ1-1 and V is TRBV5-1; D not certain. Germline loops: CDR1 SGHRS, CDR2 YFSETQ. V dropped 0 bases and J dropped 0 bases, with 12 bases sitting between them. The CDR3 extends over 16 amino acids. In DNA, the CDR3 is TGCGCCAGCAGCTTGGCGTTTCAGAACATGAACACTGAAGCTTTCTTT. Translating it yields CASSLAFQNMNTEAFF.

In this sample, this clone turned up once. The chain uses TRBV6-5 and TRBJ1-1; no definite D call. In germline, CDR1 is MNHEY, CDR2 SVGAGI. V was pared by 11 bases and J by 4 bases, with 2 bases between. The CDR3 consists of 8 residues. The CDR3 bases are TGTGCCGTCACTGAAGCTTTCTTT. It translates to CAVTEAFF.

V and J are TRBV5-4 and TRBJ2-3; D is unresolved. Germline CDR1 and CDR2: SGHNT and YYREEE (reference sequence). The CDR3 covers 15 residues. V was cut by 0 bases and J by 0 bases, with 8 bases left in between. This CDR3 reads CASSLAAESTDTQYF. Written as DNA, the CDR3 is TGTGCCAGCAGCTTGGCGGCGGAGAGCACAGATACGCAGTATTTT.

The chain joins TRBV28 to TRBJ1-1; D call uncertain. Germline lookup yields CDR1 MDHEN and CDR2 SYDVKM. The CDR3 is 12 residues long. Trimming stripped 2 bases from V and 5 bases from J, with 6 bases between. The CDR3 is CASSLAVTEAFF. The CDR3 nucleotides read TGTGCCAGCAGTTTAGCGGTGACTGAAGCTTTCTTT.

The genes are TRBV5-1 and TRBJ1-2; 8 positions agree with TRBD1. The CDR3 is made up of 15 amino acids. The ends lost 4 bases at V and 0 bases at J; junction bases unmatched: 5. From germline, CDR1 is SGHRS and CDR2 YFSETQ. CDR3 amino acids: CASSIGTGANYGYTF. CDR3 nucleotide sequence: TGCGCCAGCAGCATAGGGACAGGTGCTAACTATGGCTACACCTTC.

This clone was recorded only once. The chain has TRBV28 and TRBJ1-2; 8 bases match TRBD1. CDR1 is MDHEN and CDR2 is SYDVKM in the germline V gene. Trimming removed 6 bases from V and 5 bases from J; junction bases left unmatched: 8. There are 14 residues in the CDR3. The CDR3 sequence: CASRETGVWYGYTF. DNA for the CDR3: TGTGCCAGCAGAGAGACAGGGGTTTGGTATGGCTACACCTTC.

A note on this clone: This CDR3 is also generated by other DNA sequences in the sample. The rearrangement joins TRBV18 to TRBJ2-2; TRBD2 agrees at 9 bases. The CDR3 totals 16 residues. Germline lookup yields CDR1 KGHSH and CDR2 LQKENI. V dropped 3 bases and J dropped 2; count of bases not matched to a gene: 4. CDR3 residues: CASSPRLAANTGELFF. DNA of the CDR3: TGTGCCAGCTCACCGAGACTAGCGGCCAACACCGGGGAGCTGTTTTTT.